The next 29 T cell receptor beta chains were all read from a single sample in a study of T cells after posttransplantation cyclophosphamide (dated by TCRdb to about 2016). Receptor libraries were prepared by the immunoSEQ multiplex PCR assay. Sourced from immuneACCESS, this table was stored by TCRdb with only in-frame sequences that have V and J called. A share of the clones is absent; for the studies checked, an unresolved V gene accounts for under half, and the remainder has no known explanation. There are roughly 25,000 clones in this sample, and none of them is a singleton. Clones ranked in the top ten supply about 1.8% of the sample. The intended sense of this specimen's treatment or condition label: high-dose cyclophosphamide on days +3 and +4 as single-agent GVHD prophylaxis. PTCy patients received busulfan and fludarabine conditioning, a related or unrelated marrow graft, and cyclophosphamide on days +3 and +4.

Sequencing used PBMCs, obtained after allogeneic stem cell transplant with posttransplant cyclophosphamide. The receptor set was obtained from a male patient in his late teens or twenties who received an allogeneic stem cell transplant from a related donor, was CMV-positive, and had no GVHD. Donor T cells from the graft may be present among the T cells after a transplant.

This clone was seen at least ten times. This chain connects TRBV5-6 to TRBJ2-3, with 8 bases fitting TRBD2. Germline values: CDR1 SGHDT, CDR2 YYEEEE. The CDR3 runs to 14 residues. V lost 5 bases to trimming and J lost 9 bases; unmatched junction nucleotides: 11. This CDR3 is CASSSPGLGITQYF. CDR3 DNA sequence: TGTGCCAGCAGTTCGCCGGGACTAGGTATCACGCAGTATTTT.

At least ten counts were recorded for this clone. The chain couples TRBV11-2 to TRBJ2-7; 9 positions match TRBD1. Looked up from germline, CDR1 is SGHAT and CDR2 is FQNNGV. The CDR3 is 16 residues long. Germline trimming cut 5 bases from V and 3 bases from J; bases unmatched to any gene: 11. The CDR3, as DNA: TGTGCCAGCAGCCCATCAACCGGGACAGGGAACTACGAGCAGTACTTC. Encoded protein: CASSPSTGTGNYEQYF.

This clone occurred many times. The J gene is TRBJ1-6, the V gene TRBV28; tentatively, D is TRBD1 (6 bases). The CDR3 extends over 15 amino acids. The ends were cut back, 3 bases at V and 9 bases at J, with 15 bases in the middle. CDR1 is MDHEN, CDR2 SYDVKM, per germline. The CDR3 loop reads CASSFDGTSFSPLHF. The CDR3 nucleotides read TGTGCCAGCAGTTTCGATGGGACATCATTTTCACCCCTCCACTTT. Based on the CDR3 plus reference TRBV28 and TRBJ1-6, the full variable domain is DVKVTQSSRYLVKRTGEKVFLECVQDMDHENMFWYRQDPGLGLRLIYFSYDVKMKEKGDIPEGYSVSREKKERFSLILESASTNQTSMYLCASSFDGTSFSPLHFGNGTRLTVT.

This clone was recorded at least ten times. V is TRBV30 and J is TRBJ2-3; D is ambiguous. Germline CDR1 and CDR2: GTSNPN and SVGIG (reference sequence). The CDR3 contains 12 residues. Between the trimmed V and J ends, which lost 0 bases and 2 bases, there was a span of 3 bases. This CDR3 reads CAWSVYTDTQYF. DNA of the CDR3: TGTGCCTGGAGTGTATACACAGATACGCAGTATTTT. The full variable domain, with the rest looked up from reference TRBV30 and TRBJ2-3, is SQTIHQWPATLVQPVGSPLSLECTVEGTSNPNLYWYRQAAGRGLQLLFYSVGIGQISSEVPQNLSASRPQDRQFILSSKKLLLSDSGFYLCAWSVYTDTQYFGPGTRLTVL.

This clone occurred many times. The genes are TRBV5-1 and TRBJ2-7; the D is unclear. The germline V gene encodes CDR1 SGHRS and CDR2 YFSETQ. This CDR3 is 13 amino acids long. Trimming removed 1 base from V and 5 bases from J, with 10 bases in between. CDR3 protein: CASSLSPLHEQYF. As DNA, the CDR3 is TGCGCCAGCAGCTTGTCTCCCCTACACGAGCAGTACTTC.

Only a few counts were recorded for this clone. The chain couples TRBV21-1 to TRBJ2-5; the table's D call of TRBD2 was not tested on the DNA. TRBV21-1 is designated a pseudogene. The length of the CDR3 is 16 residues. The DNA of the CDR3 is TGTGCCAGCAGCCCCAGGAGGGAGGGGATGCAAGAGGCCCAGTACTTC. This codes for CASSPRREGMQEAQYF.

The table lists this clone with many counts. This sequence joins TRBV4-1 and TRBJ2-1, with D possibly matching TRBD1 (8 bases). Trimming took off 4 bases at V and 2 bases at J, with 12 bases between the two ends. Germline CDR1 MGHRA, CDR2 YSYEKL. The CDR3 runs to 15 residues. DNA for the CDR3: TGCGCCAGCAGCCCACAGGGGGGGGCCTACAATGAGCAGTTCTTC. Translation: CASSPQGGAYNEQFF.

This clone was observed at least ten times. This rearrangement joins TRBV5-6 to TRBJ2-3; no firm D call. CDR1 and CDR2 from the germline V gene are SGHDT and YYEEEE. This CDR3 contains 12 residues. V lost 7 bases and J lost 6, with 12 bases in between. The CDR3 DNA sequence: TGTGCCAGCTCCATCGTTGCGGATACGCAGTATTTT. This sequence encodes CASSIVADTQYF.

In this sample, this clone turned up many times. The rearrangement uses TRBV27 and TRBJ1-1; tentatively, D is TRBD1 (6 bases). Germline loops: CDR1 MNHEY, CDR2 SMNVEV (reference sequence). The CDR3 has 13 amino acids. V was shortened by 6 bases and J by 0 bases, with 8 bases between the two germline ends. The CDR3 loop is CASRQGLNTEAFF. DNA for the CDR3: TGTGCCAGCAGACAGGGACTGAACACTGAAGCTTTCTTT.

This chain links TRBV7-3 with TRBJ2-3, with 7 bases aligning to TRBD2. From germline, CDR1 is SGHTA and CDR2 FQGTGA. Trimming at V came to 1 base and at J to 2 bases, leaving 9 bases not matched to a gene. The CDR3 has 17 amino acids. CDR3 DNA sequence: TGTGCCAGCAGCTTAATCCCGGCTAGCGGCCCCACAGATACGCAGTATTTT. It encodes CASSLIPASGPTDTQYF.

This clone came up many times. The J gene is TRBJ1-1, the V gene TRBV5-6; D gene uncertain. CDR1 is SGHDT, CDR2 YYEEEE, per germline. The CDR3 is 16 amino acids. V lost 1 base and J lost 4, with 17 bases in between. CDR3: CASSLFRSVGSTEAFF. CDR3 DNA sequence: TGTGCCAGCAGCTTGTTTAGGTCAGTGGGGAGCACTGAAGCTTTCTTT.

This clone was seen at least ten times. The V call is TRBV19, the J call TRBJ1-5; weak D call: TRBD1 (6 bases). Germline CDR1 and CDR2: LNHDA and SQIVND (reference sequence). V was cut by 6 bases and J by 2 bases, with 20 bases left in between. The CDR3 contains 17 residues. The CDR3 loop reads CASSRGVPLIGNQPQHF. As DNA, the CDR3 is TGTGCCAGTAGCAGGGGTGTACCCTTGATTGGCAATCAGCCCCAGCATTTT.

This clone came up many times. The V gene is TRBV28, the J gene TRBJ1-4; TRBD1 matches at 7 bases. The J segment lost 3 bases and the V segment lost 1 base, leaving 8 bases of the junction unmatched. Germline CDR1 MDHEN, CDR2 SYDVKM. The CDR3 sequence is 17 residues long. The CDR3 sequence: CASSLYGRGLANEKLFF. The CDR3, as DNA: TGTGCCAGCAGTTTATATGGCAGGGGGTTAGCTAATGAAAAACTGTTTTTT.

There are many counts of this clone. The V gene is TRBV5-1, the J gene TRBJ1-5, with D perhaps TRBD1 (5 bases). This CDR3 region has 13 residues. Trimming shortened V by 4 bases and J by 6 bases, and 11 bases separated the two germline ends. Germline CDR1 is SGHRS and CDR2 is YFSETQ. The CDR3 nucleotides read TGCGCCAGCAGCGTGGGACTTAGTCAGCCCCAGCATTTT. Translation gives CASSVGLSQPQHF.

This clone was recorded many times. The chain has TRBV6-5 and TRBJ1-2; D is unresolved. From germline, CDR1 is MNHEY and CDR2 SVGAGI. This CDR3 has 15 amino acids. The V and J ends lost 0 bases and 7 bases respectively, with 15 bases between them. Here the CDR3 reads CASSYSIGLLRGYTF. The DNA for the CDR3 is TGTGCCAGCAGTTACTCGATTGGCCTTCTCCGTGGCTACACCTTC.

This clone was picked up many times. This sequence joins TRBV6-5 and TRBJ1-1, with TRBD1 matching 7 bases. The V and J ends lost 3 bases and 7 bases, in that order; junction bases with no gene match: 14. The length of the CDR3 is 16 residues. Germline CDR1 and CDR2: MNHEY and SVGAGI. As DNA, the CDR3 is TGTGCCAGCAGTTATCCATCAATGAGGGGGCAGGTTGAAGCTTTCTTT. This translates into CASSYPSMRGQVEAFF.

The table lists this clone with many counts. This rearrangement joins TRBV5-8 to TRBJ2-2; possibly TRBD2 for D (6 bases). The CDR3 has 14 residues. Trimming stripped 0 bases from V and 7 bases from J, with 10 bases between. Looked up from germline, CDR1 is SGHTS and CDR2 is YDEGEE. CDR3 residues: CASSLEEGNGELFF. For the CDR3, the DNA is TGTGCCAGCAGCTTGGAGGAGGGGAACGGGGAGCTGTTTTTT.

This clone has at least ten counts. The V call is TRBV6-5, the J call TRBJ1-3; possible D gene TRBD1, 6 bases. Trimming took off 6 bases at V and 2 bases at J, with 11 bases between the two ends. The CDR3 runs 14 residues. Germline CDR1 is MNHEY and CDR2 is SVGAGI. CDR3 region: CASSPTGAGNTIYF. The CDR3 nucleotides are TGTGCCAGCAGCCCGACAGGCGCTGGAAACACCATATATTTT.

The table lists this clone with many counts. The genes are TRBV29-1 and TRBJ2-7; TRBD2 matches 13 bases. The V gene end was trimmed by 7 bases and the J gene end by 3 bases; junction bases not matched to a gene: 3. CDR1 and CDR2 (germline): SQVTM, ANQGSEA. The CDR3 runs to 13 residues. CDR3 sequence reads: CSGRTSGSYEQYF. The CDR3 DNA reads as TGCAGCGGGAGGACTAGCGGGAGCTACGAGCAGTACTTC.

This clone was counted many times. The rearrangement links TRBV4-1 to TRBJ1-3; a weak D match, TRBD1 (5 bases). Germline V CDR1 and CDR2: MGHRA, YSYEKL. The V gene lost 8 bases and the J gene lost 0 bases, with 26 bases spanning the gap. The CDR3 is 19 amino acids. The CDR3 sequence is CASRPLPLISGLSGNTIYF. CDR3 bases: TGCGCCAGCCGCCCGCTACCTCTAATTTCAGGGCTCTCTGGAAACACCATATATTTT.

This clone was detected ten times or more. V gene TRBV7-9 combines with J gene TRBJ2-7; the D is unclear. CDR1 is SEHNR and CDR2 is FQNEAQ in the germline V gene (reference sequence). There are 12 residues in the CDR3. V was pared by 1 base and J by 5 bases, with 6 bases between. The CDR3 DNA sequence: TGTGCCAGCAGCTTAGTAGTTAACGAGCAGTACTTC. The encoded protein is CASSLVVNEQYF.

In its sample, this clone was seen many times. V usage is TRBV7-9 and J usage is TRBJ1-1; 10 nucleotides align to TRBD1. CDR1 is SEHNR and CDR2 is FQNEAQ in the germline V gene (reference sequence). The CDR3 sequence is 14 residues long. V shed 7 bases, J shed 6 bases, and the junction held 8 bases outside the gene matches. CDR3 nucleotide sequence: TGTGCCAGCACTAGACAGGGGGCGGTGGCTGAAGCTTTCTTT. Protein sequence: CASTRQGAVAEAFF.

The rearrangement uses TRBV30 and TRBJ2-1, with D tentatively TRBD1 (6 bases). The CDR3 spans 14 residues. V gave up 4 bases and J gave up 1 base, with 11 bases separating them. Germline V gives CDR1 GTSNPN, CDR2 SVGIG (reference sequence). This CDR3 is CAWTGQGSYNEQFF. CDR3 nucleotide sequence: TGTGCCTGGACCGGTCAGGGGTCCTACAATGAGCAGTTCTTC.

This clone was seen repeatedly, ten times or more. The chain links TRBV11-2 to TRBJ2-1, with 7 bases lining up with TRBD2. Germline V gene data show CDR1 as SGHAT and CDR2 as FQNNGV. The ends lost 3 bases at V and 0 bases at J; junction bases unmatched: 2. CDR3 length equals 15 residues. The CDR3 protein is CASSFRTSSYNEQFF. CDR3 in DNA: TGTGCCAGCAGCTTTCGGACTAGCTCCTACAATGAGCAGTTCTTC.

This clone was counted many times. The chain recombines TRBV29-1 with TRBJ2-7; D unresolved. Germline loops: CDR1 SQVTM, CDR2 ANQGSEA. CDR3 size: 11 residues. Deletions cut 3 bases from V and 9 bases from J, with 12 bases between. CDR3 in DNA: TGCAGCGTTGATTCGGGTTTTGGGCAGTACTTC. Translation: CSVDSGFGQYF.

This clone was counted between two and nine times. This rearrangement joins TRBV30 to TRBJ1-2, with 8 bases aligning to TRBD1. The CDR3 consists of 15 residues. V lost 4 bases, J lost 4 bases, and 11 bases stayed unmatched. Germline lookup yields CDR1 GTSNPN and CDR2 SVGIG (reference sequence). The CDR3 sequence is CAWKIRDRPPYGYTF. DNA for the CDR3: TGTGCCTGGAAAATCCGGGACAGGCCACCCTATGGCTACACCTTC.

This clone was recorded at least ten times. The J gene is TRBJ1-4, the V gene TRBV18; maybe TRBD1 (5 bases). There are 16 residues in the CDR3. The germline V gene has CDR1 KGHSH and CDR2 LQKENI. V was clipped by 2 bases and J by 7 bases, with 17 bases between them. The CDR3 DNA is TGTGCCAGCTCACCAGCGAAAATTGCAGGGTCTGAAAAACTGTTTTTT. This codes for CASSPAKIAGSEKLFF. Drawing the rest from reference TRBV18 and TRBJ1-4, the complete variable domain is NAGVMQNPRHLVRRRGQEARLRCSPMKGHSHVYWYRQLPEEGLKFMVYLQKENIIDESGMPKERFSAEFPKEGPSILRIQQVVRGDSAAYFCASSPAKIAGSEKLFFGSGTQLSVL.

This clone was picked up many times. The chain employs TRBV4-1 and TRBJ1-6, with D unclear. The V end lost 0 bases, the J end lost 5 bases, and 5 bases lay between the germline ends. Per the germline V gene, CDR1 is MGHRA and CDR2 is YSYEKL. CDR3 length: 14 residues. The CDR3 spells CASSQDQNNSPLHF. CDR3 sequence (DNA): TGCGCCAGCAGCCAAGATCAGAATAATTCACCCCTCCACTTT.

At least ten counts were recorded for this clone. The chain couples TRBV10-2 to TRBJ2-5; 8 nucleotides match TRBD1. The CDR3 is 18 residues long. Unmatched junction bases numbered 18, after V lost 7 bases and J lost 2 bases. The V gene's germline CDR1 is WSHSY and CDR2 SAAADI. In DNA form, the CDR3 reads TGCGCCAGCACCCGGACAGGGTTTAGCGCCAGTGGGCAAGAGACCCAGTACTTC. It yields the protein CASTRTGFSASGQETQYF.